These 18 T cell receptor beta chains came from one sample sequenced in a study of blood T cell repertoires in COVID-19 (dated by TCRdb to the early 2020s). Libraries were prepared through the immunoSEQ multiplex PCR assay. The source is immuneACCESS, and TCRdb retained only in-frame sequences with V and J called. Part of the clones is not carried over; for the studies checked, unresolved V genes explain less than half of this, and the remainder is unexplained. In all, the sample holds about 200,000 clones, and about nine tenths of those were seen once. The ten largest clones take up 2.2% of the sample. The sequencing sample was made of peripheral blood. The receptor source for this set is a woman between 45 and 65 years old with acute or convalescent COVID-19.

The chain joins TRBV7-2 to TRBJ1-5; D perhaps matches TRBD1 (5 bases). Germline V gene sequence: CDR1 SGHTA, CDR2 FQGNSA. There are 13 residues in the CDR3. V was shortened by 4 bases and J by 6 bases, with 10 bases between the two germline ends. The CDR3 reads CASSSQGGQPQHF. CDR3 nucleotides: TGTGCCAGCAGCTCCCAGGGTGGTCAGCCCCAGCATTTT.

The J gene is TRBJ2-1, the V gene TRBV18; D is unclear. This CDR3 contains 16 residues. The ends were cut back, 3 bases at V and 0 bases at J, with 12 bases in the middle. From germline, CDR1 is KGHSH and CDR2 LQKENI. CDR3 bases: TGTGCCAGCTCACCCATGGGCAAGAGCTCCTACAATGAGCAGTTCTTC. Its protein product is CASSPMGKSSYNEQFF.

The chain recombines TRBV9 with TRBJ2-3; 9 bases match TRBD2. Trimming at V came to 3 bases and at J to 1 base, leaving 0 bases not matched to a gene. CDR3 length equals 14 residues. CDR1 and CDR2 (germline): SGDLS, YYNGEE. CDR3 nucleotides: TGTGCCAGCAGCGAGCGGGAGGGCACAGATACGCAGTATTTT. Translated, it gives CASSEREGTDTQYF.

The gene calls are TRBV3-1 (or the pseudogene TRBV3-2) and TRBJ2-1, with 9 bases aligning to TRBD2. Germline V gene data show CDR1 as LGHDT and CDR2 as YNNKEL (reference sequence). V shed 4 bases, J shed 8 bases, and the junction held 15 bases outside the gene matches. The CDR3 contains 17 residues. CDR3 region: CASSRRGGGSGSHEQFF. The CDR3 DNA sequence: TGTGCCAGCAGCCGCAGGGGGGGTGGTAGCGGGAGCCATGAGCAGTTCTTC.

This clone was seen a few times. The gene calls are TRBV10-3 and TRBJ2-7, with 11 nucleotides matching TRBD2. V lost 4 bases and J lost 7; bases outside the gene matches: 6. The germline gives CDR1 ENHRY, CDR2 SYGVKD. The CDR3 runs 14 residues. In DNA, the CDR3 is TGTGCCATCAGTGGACTAGCGGGGTCTGGGGAGCAGTACTTC. It specifies CAISGLAGSGEQYF.

The genes are TRBV7-7 and TRBJ1-3; 11 nucleotides agree with TRBD1. The CDR3 is 18 residues long. V shed 6 bases, J shed 3 bases, and the junction held 13 bases outside the gene matches. The germline V gene has CDR1 SSHAT and CDR2 FNYEAQ (reference sequence). The DNA for the CDR3 is TGTGCCAGCAGTCGATTTACCGGGACAGGGGGATTTGGAAACACCATATATTTT. This translates into CASSRFTGTGGFGNTIYF.

The chain carries TRBV7-9 and TRBJ2-7; TRBD2 matches 7 bases. V lost 5 bases and J lost 3; bases outside the gene matches: 10. The CDR3 loop spans 15 amino acids. Germline V CDR1 and CDR2: SEHNR, FQNEAQ (reference sequence). As DNA, the CDR3 is TGTGCCAGCAGCCCCTGGCCGGGGGGACGCTACGAGCAGTACTTC. This sequence encodes CASSPWPGGRYEQYF.

V is TRBV10-3 and J is TRBJ1-1; D remains unclear. V was cut by 4 bases and J by 4 bases, with 10 bases left in between. In germline, CDR1 is ENHRY, CDR2 SYGVKD. The CDR3 extends over 13 amino acids. DNA of the CDR3: TGTGCCATCAGTGCGGAGGGTGGCACTGAAGCTTTCTTT. Residues: CAISAEGGTEAFF.

The chain links TRBV7-9 to TRBJ2-7, with a weak D call TRBD1 (6 bases). V was pared by 5 bases and J by 0 bases, with 11 bases between. This CDR3 is built from 14 residues. Per the germline V gene, CDR1 is SEHNR and CDR2 is FQNEAQ (reference sequence). The CDR3 DNA reads as TGTGCCAGCAGCGCTCACAGGGACTCCTACGAGCAGTACTTC. It codes for CASSAHRDSYEQYF.

This chain connects TRBV7-9 to TRBJ1-1; 12 nucleotides agree with TRBD1. This CDR3 spans 15 amino acids. Trimming took 8 bases from V and 6 from J; bases not matched to a gene: 10. CDR1 and CDR2 from the germline V gene are SEHNR and FQNEAQ (reference sequence). This chain's CDR3 is CASWGTGGFLAEAFF. DNA for the CDR3: TGTGCCAGCTGGGGGACAGGGGGCTTCTTGGCTGAAGCTTTCTTT.

This rearrangement joins TRBV24-1 to TRBJ2-7; 7 positions agree with TRBD1. This CDR3 is built from 13 residues. Trimming cost V 6 bases and J 4 bases; bases outside gene matches: 5. CDR1 and CDR2 from the germline V gene are KGHDR and SFDVKD. Here the CDR3 DNA reads TGTGCCACCAGTCCAGGGGGTCAATACGAGCAGTACTTC. The encoded protein is CATSPGGQYEQYF.

This clone was counted a single time. The chain uses TRBV30 and TRBJ2-5; the D is unclear. Germline loops: CDR1 GTSNPN, CDR2 SVGIG (reference sequence). Between the trimmed V and J ends, which lost 0 bases and 6 bases, there was a span of 11 bases. CDR3 length equals 13 residues. This CDR3 reads CAWSVTAGQTQYF. The CDR3 DNA follows: TGTGCCTGGAGTGTAACGGCTGGGCAGACCCAGTACTTC.

The CDR3 spells CASSSGTGTTDTQYF. As DNA, the CDR3 is TGTGCCAGCAGCTCCGGGACAGGGACTACAGATACGCAGTATTTT. The gene calls are TRBV5-6 and TRBJ2-3, with 9 bases matching TRBD1. Germline lookup yields CDR1 SGHDT and CDR2 YYEEEE. The CDR3 is 15 amino acids. V trimming: 3 bases; J trimming: 3 bases; junction bases outside the gene matches: 5.

This sequence joins TRBV7-9 and TRBJ2-7, with D possibly TRBD1 on 5 matching bases. The CDR3 covers 15 residues. V was pared by 3 bases and J by 6 bases, with 18 bases between. Germline CDR1 and CDR2: SEHNR and FQNEAQ (reference sequence). CDR3 sequence: CASSFLPQTGGEQYF. DNA of the CDR3: TGTGCCAGCAGCTTTCTACCACAAACAGGCGGCGAGCAGTACTTC.

The chain has TRBV6-5 and TRBJ2-1, with D tentatively TRBD2 (5 bases). The CDR3 has 16 amino acids. Germline V gives CDR1 MNHEY, CDR2 SVGAGI. V lost 2 bases, J lost 2 bases, and 13 bases lay in between. This CDR3 reads CASSYGVPGTYNEQFF. The DNA for the CDR3 is TGTGCCAGCAGTTACGGGGTTCCGGGGACCTACAATGAGCAGTTCTTC.

The chain joins TRBV11-2 to TRBJ2-1; 7 positions match TRBD2. CDR1 is SGHAT, CDR2 FQNNGV, per germline. Germline trimming cut 5 bases from V and 7 bases from J; bases unmatched to any gene: 11. The CDR3 covers 15 residues. DNA of the CDR3: TGTGCCAGCAGCCCTCCGGCTAGCGGTGTAAATGAGCAGTTCTTC. It translates to CASSPPASGVNEQFF.

The rearrangement uses TRBV6-6 and TRBJ1-1, with 8 positions matching TRBD1. The CDR3 consists of 14 residues. Germline loops: CDR1 MNHNY, CDR2 SVGAGI (reference sequence). The V segment lost 3 bases and the J segment 5 bases; nucleotides outside the gene matches: 5. The DNA of the CDR3 is TGTGCCAGCAGTTATCAGGGGGCGGTGACTGAAGCTTTCTTT. Translated, it gives CASSYQGAVTEAFF.

V and J are TRBV9 and TRBJ2-3, with 7 nucleotides matching TRBD2. The germline gives CDR1 SGDLS, CDR2 YYNGEE. The CDR3 covers 19 residues. With 4 bases clipped from V and 0 bases from J, the junction kept 17 bases outside the gene matches. The CDR3 loop is CASSHYITLAGKSTDTQYF. In nucleotides, the CDR3 is TGTGCCAGCAGCCATTACATTACCTTAGCGGGTAAAAGCACAGATACGCAGTATTTT.